This is a list of T cell receptor beta chains from one sample in a study of regulatory T cells in long-lasting Graves disease. TCRdb reprocessed the multiplex PCR reads via MiXCR and lists one record per CDR3 protein. The table shows over 400,000 distinct CDR3 sequences, with less than 15% occurring only once. The same sample was also used in a study of T cells in Graves' hyperthyroidism and ophthalmopathy.

The sample was peripheral blood mononuclear cells (PBMCs), taken at new diagnosis, from a patient treated with antithyroid drugs. The receptors stem from a woman aged 45-65 years with Graves disease. Both conserved end residues are part of each CDR3. The order of the fields is J gene, D gene, clone size, V gene, CDR3 DNA, CDR3 protein. A D gene is named only where the DNA matches it firmly. Expanded clones get a size class; other rows say once, few or many, or leave the size out.

>TRBJ2-1|TRBD2|-|TRBV28
TGTGCCAGCAGTTACCACGGTAGCGGGAGCCCTCATGAGCAGTTCTTC
CASSYHGSGSPHEQFF
>TRBJ2-7|-|few|TRBV11-1
TGTGCCAGCACCGTCGGGACTGCCCCCACCGAGCAGTACTTC
CASTVGTAPTEQYF
>TRBJ2-3|-|-|TRBV5-1
TGCGCCAGCAGCCAACTACTATCTAGCACAGATACGCAGTATTTT
CASSQLLSSTDTQYF
>TRBJ2-3|TRBD2|many|TRBV12-5
TGTGCTAGTGGTTTGGTAGAGGGTCCGAGACACGGACTAGCGGCTAGCACAGATACGCAGTATTTT
CASGLVEGPRHGLAASTDTQYF
>TRBJ1-1|-|many|TRBV30
TGTGCCTGGAGTCAGGCGACAGGATGGAGCACTGAAGCTTTCTTT
CAWSQATGWSTEAFF
>TRBJ2-7|-|-|TRBV10-3
TGTGCCATCAGTGGGCCGGGGACAATGGGACTATACGAGCAGTACTTC
CAISGPGTMGLYEQYF
>TRBJ2-7|-|-|TRBV7-2
TGTGCCAGCAGCTTAGCTGGCAGCTCATCCTACGAGCAGTACTTC
CASSLAGSSSYEQYF
>TRBJ2-7|-|many|TRBV12-5
TGTGCTAGTGGTACCGGGACACTCTTGTCCTACGAGCAGTACTTC
CASGTGTLLSYEQYF
>TRBJ2-7|-|many|TRBV7-3
TGTGCCAGCAGCCCGGGACCTTACCCCTACGAGCAGTACTTC
CASSPGPYPYEQYF
>TRBJ2-5|TRBD1|-|TRBV28
TGTGCCACCGGAAGGGGGCAGGGAGAGACCCAGTACTTC
CATGRGQGETQYF
>TRBJ2-5|-|many|TRBV7-8
TGTGCCAGCAGCCCCCTGGGCTCTGGGGAGACCCAGTACTTC
CASSPLGSGETQYF
>TRBJ2-7|TRBD2|many|TRBV6-1
TGTGCCAGCAGCTTAACGGGACTAGCGGGAGGCCGCTACGAGCAGTACTTC
CASSLTGLAGGRYEQYF
>TRBJ2-3|-|many|TRBV20-1
TGCAGTGCTCCGGATATGGGCACAGATACGCAGTATTTT
CSAPDMGTDTQYF
>TRBJ2-7|-|many|TRBV6-2/TRBV6-3
TGTGCCAGCAGTTACACTCCAGCGGCCTCCTACGAGCAGTACTTC
CASSYTPAASYEQYF
>TRBJ1-1|TRBD1|many|TRBV12-3/TRBV12-4
TGTGCCAGCAGTACAAACAGGGGCACTGAAGCTTTCTTT
CASSTNRGTEAFF
>TRBJ1-1|-|few|TRBV9
TGTGCCAGCAGCGTAGGGGGGGGGGCTCGGGCTGAAGCTTTCTTT
CASSVGGGARAEAFF
>TRBJ2-7|-|many|TRBV20-1
TGCAGTGCTAGTGGTCCATACGAGCAGTACTTC
CSASGPYEQYF
>TRBJ1-1|-|few|TRBV4-1
TGCGCCAGCAGCCAAGCCGGTTGGCTGAACACTGAAGCTTTCTTT
CASSQAGWLNTEAFF
>TRBJ2-2|TRBD1|few|TRBV6-9
TGTGCCAGCAGTTACGGTCCAACAGGGGACACCGGGGAGCTGTTTTTT
CASSYGPTGDTGELFF
>TRBJ1-2|TRBD1|many|TRBV27
TGTGCCAGCAGTCCCGGGGACAGGGAAGGCTATGGCTACACCTTC
CASSPGDREGYGYTF
>TRBJ2-3|-|few|TRBV7-9
TGTGCCAGCAGGCTTGTAGCTGATACGCAGTATTTT
CASRLVADTQYF
>TRBJ1-5|-|many|TRBV28
TGTGCCAGCAATCATCGTGGGCTGGGGGCGTTTCAGCCCCAGCATTTT
CASNHRGLGAFQPQHF
>TRBJ1-5|-|-|TRBV20-1
TGCAGTGCTAGTTTTCGGGGGGGCAATCAGCCCCAGCATTTT
CSASFRGGNQPQHF
>TRBJ2-2|TRBD1|few|TRBV3-1
TGTGCCAGCAGCCAAGGGGACAGGTCGCCCGGGGAGCTGTTTTTT
CASSQGDRSPGELFF
>TRBJ2-7|-|few|TRBV27
TGTGCCAGCAGCCCCGCTGAGGTGGGGAGTCCCTACGAGCAGTACTTC
CASSPAEVGSPYEQYF
>TRBJ1-3|-|-|TRBV7-2
TGTGCCAGCAGCTTTGTCCGCTCTGGAAACACCATATATTTT
CASSFVRSGNTIYF
>TRBJ2-7|TRBD2|-|TRBV5-5
TGTGCCAGCAGCTTGGGGGCAGCGGGAGAGTACGAGCAGTACTTC
CASSLGAAGEYEQYF
>TRBJ1-1|-|few|TRBV28
TGTGCCAGCATCCGTGGGGCGTTGAGCACTGAAGCTTTCTTT
CASIRGALSTEAFF
>TRBJ2-1|TRBD2|many|TRBV7-9
TGTGCCAGCACTTCGACTAGCGGGAGGGCTGACAATGAGCAGTTCTTC
CASTSTSGRADNEQFF
>TRBJ2-1|-|-|TRBV10-3
TGTGCCACCCGGGACGTCACCTACAATGAGCAGTTCTTC
CATRDVTYNEQFF
>TRBJ1-1|-|-|TRBV6-5
TGTGCCAGCAGTTACTCGGTAGCAACCAACACTGTAGCTTTCTTT
CASSYSVATNTVAFF
>TRBJ2-1|-|many|TRBV11-1
TGTGCCAGCAGCCTCGAGTTAGCGGTAAACAATGAGCAGTTCTTC
CASSLELAVNNEQFF
>TRBJ2-7|-|-|TRBV10-3
TGTGCCATCAGTGAGTCAGGGAGTGGGCGTCTCGTGCAGTACTTC
CAISESGSGRLVQYF
>TRBJ2-5|-|many|TRBV28
TGTGCCAGCACCGCCAACCAAGAGACCCAGTACTTC
CASTANQETQYF
>TRBJ2-2|TRBD2|-|TRBV7-9
TGTGCCAGCAGCTTAGCGCTCCGGACTAGCAATACCGGGGAGCTGTTTTTT
CASSLALRTSNTGELFF
>TRBJ1-4|-|few|TRBV5-6
TGTGCCAGCAGCTTGGTAGGCAGTTGGGGTGAAGATGAAAAACTGTTTTTT
CASSLVGSWGEDEKLFF
>TRBJ2-1|-|-|TRBV19
TGTGCCAGTAGACCCCAGGGGCAAACAAACAATGAGCAGTTCTTC
CASRPQGQTNNEQFF
>TRBJ2-7|-|-|TRBV20-1
TGCAGTGCTAGCCCCGGCCAGGGGGGAACCTACGAGCAGTACTTC
CSASPGQGGTYEQYF
>TRBJ2-4|TRBD1|few|TRBV6-1
TGTGCCAGCAGCCCCAGGGGACAGGTAGCCAAAAACATTCAGTACTTC
CASSPRGQVAKNIQYF
>TRBJ1-2|-|few|TRBV18
TGTGCCAGCTCGCCTCGGACGGACTACTCTAACTATGGCTACACCTTC
CASSPRTDYSNYGYTF
>TRBJ2-3|TRBD2|-|TRBV3-1
TGTGCCAGCAGCCAAGATCTGGGAGGACTAGCGGGCTCGCAGTATTTT
CASSQDLGGLAGSQYF
>TRBJ2-2|TRBD1|-|TRBV3-1
TGTGCCAGCAGGGGACAGCCCCATACCGGGGAGCTGTTTTTT
CASRGQPHTGELFF
>TRBJ2-1|-|many|TRBV12-3/TRBV12-4
TGTGCCAGCAGCTTTCTTTACAATGAGCAGTTCTTC
CASSFLYNEQFF
>TRBJ1-5|TRBD1|-|TRBV5-8
TGCGCCAGCAGCTTGGGCGACAGGGAAGGCCAGCCCCAGCATTTT
CASSLGDREGQPQHF
>TRBJ2-5|TRBD2|few|TRBV9
TGTGCCAGCAGCGTGACCGGGACTAGCGGGAAAGAGACCCAGTACTTC
CASSVTGTSGKETQYF
>TRBJ2-1|TRBD2|many|TRBV7-3
TGTGCCAGCAGCCCCTACCAAGCGGGGTCCTACAATGAGCAGTTCTTC
CASSPYQAGSYNEQFF
>TRBJ2-7|TRBD1|many|TRBV5-1
TGCGCCAGCAGCTTTGACAGGGCGGGCTACGAGCAGTACTTC
CASSFDRAGYEQYF
>TRBJ2-4|-|many|TRBV7-2
TGTGCCAGCAGCTCCCATCGTGTTCTGGCCAAAAACATTCAGTACTTC
CASSSHRVLAKNIQYF
>TRBJ1-4|TRBD1|few|TRBV12-3/TRBV12-4
TGTGCCAGCAGTATTACGGACAGGGTTTATGAAAAACTGTTTTTT
CASSITDRVYEKLFF